The 17 T cell receptor beta chains below come from one sample, sequenced in a study of T cells in Graves' hyperthyroidism and ophthalmopathy. Regions amplified from RNA transcripts were the TCR beta CDR3 regions. The primer set for the first-round RT-PCR of the TCR CDR3 was HTBI. TCRdb used MiXCR to reprocess the multiplex PCR reads, holding one entry per CDR3 protein. Of a few hundred thousand distinct CDR3 sequences listed, just over 45% are singletons. The sample taken for sequencing was peripheral blood or thyroid tissue (not recorded which). The receptors come from a woman in her late teens or twenties with Graves' hyperthyroidism.

V and J are TRBV29-1 and TRBJ1-5; D perhaps matches TRBD1 (6 bases). Germline V gene sequence: CDR1 SQVTM, CDR2 ANQGSEA. CDR3 size: 13 residues. V lost 7 bases and J 4 bases, leaving 14 bases between the germline ends. For the CDR3, the DNA is TGCAGCGAACCGCCGGGACAAAATCAGCCCCAGCATTTT. Its protein is CSEPPGQNQPQHF.

About this clonotype itself: This could be a read error, since a much larger clone is one nucleotide away. This sequence joins TRBV20-1 and TRBJ2-5; tentatively, D is TRBD2 (5 bases). Germline V lookup: CDR1 DFQATT, CDR2 SNEGSKA (reference sequence). CDR3 length: 13 amino acids. In nucleotides, the CDR3 is TGCAGAGCTAGAGAGGCTAGCTGGGAGACCCAGTACTTC. This encodes CRAREASWETQYF.

This clonotype was detected only a few times. The V and J genes are TRBV7-3 and TRBJ1-4; D is uncertain. This CDR3 contains 15 residues. Per the germline V gene, CDR1 is SGHTA and CDR2 is FQGTGA. The V end was cut by 5 bases, the J end by 7 bases, with 17 bases between. The CDR3 DNA follows: TGTGCCAGCAGCCTAGGTGTCTCCCAGCGTGAAAAACTGTTTTTT. This translates into CASSLGVSQREKLFF.

J is TRBJ1-6 and V is TRBV25-1, with 7 bases lining up with TRBD1. V gave up 8 bases and J gave up 7 bases; unmatched junction bases: 5. CDR3 length: 13 amino acids. Per germline, CDR1 MGHDK and CDR2 SYGVNS. This CDR3 is CASSGTENSPLHF. The CDR3 coding sequence is TGTGCCAGCTCAGGGACAGAGAATTCACCCCTCCACTTT.

This clonotype has only a few counts. This sequence joins TRBV7-2 and TRBJ1-6, with a tentative D call TRBD1 (6 bases). This CDR3 is built from 14 residues. Trimming removed 4 bases at V and 9 bases at J, with 13 bases between. From germline, CDR1 is SGHTA and CDR2 FQGNSA. The CDR3 is CASSSGGLASPLHF. In DNA form, the CDR3 reads TGTGCCAGCAGCTCGGGGGGCCTTGCTTCACCCCTCCACTTT.

The chain combines TRBV5-1 with TRBJ2-6; D is possibly TRBD1 (5 bases). V was clipped by 4 bases and J by 2 bases, with 16 bases between them. The CDR3 has 17 amino acids. The V gene's germline CDR1 is SGHRS and CDR2 YFSETQ. This CDR3 is CASSVGLDSTGANVLTF. The CDR3 coding sequence is TGCGCCAGCAGCGTCGGCCTTGACAGTACTGGGGCCAACGTCCTGACTTTC.

This clonotype appeared many times. V is TRBV7-8 and J is TRBJ1-5; D is ambiguous. The CDR3 is made up of 14 amino acids. Trimming shortened V by 3 bases and J by 5 bases, and 11 bases separated the two germline ends. Germline CDR1 SGHVS, CDR2 FQNEAQ. CDR3 sequence (DNA): TGTGCCAGCAGCTTGTTCCGACAAGATCAGCCCCAGCATTTT. Amino acid sequence: CASSLFRQDQPQHF.

The V and J genes are TRBV24-1 and TRBJ1-1, with TRBD1 as a possible D gene (5 bases). Germline V lookup: CDR1 KGHDR, CDR2 SFDVKD. Trimming left V 3 bases short and J 7 bases short, with 17 bases between. This CDR3 is 15 amino acids long. The CDR3 DNA reads as TGTGCCACCAGTGATATCCGGGGGACCTACAATGAAGCTTTCTTT. Its translation: CATSDIRGTYNEAFF.

This sequence joins TRBV15 and TRBJ2-7; D unclear. Germline CDR1 LNHNV, CDR2 YYDKDF (reference sequence). Trimming removed 8 bases from V and 7 bases from J, with 9 bases in between. This CDR3 is 10 amino acids long. CDR3 amino acids: CATGLQEQYF. The CDR3 DNA sequence: TGTGCCACCGGGCTACAGGAGCAGTACTTC.

CDR3: CASSEWGSPLHF. CDR3 nucleotide sequence: TGTGCCAGCAGTGAATGGGGGTCACCCCTCCACTTT. The chain combines TRBV25-1 with TRBJ1-6, with D possibly matching TRBD1 (5 bases). The V gene's germline CDR1 is MGHDK and CDR2 SYGVNS. CDR3 length equals 12 residues. Trimming removed 1 base at V and 10 bases at J, with 5 bases between.

This chain links TRBV7-2 with TRBJ2-7, with 8 nucleotides matching TRBD2. Germline V gene lookup returns CDR1 SGHTA and CDR2 FQGNSA. Trimming at V came to 1 base and at J to 4 bases, leaving 3 bases not matched to a gene. The CDR3 length is 14 residues. The CDR3 DNA reads TGTGCCAGCAGCTTAGAGCGGGGGTATTACGAGCAGTACTTC. This sequence encodes CASSLERGYYEQYF.

This clonotype was recorded at least ten times. The chain employs TRBV10-3 and TRBJ1-6, with D possibly matching TRBD1 (6 bases). V was cut by 11 bases and J by 5 bases, with 10 bases left in between. CDR1 and CDR2 from the germline V gene are ENHRY and SYGVKD. The CDR3 contains 12 residues. The chain's CDR3 is CAVGQNNSPLHF. The CDR3 DNA sequence: TGTGCCGTCGGACAGAATAATTCACCCCTCCACTTT.

This clonotype has more than one count but fewer than ten. This chain connects TRBV12-3 or TRBV12-4 to TRBJ2-5; 8 bases map to TRBD1. The J segment lost 2 bases and the V segment lost 5 bases, leaving 4 bases of the junction unmatched. The CDR3 has 14 amino acids. The CDR3 is CASSQGTGQETQYF. As DNA, the CDR3 is TGTGCCAGCAGTCAGGGGACAGGACAAGAGACCCAGTACTTC.

This clonotype was picked up one time. Given a much more abundant clone one base away, this may be a read error. The gene calls are TRBV11-1 and TRBJ1-5; 10 bases are shared with TRBD1. Germline lookup yields CDR1 SGHAT and CDR2 FQDESV (reference sequence). V lost 4 bases to trimming and J lost 3 bases; unmatched junction nucleotides: 3. This CDR3 has 15 residues. CDR3 amino acids: CASSSTGGPNQPQHF. The DNA for the CDR3 is TGTGCCAGCAGCTCGACAGGGGGCCCCAATCAGCCCCAGCATTTT. Supplemented by reference TRBV11-1 and TRBJ1-5, the full variable domain reads EAEVAQSPRYKITEKSQAVAFWCDPISGHATLYWYRQILGQGPELLVQFQDESVVDDSQLPKDRFSAERLKGVDSTLKIQPAELGDSAMYLCASSSTGGPNQPQHFGDGTRLSIL.

This clonotype came up many times. The V call is TRBV19, the J call TRBJ1-1; no clear D. The length of the CDR3 is 12 residues. Germline CDR1 LNHDA, CDR2 SQIVND (reference sequence). Trimming took off 7 bases at V and 3 bases at J, with 9 bases between the two ends. The CDR3 loop reads CASTRVDTEAFF. As DNA, the CDR3 is TGTGCCAGTACGCGGGTCGACACTGAAGCTTTCTTT.

The J gene is TRBJ1-5, the V gene TRBV2, with a possible D match to TRBD1 (5 bases). The CDR3 runs to 14 residues. Germline CDR1 and CDR2: SNHLY and FYNNEI. The ends were cut back, 2 bases at V and 2 bases at J, with 7 bases in the middle. This CDR3 is CASSEQGRNQPQHF. The CDR3 DNA reads as TGTGCCAGCAGTGAACAGGGCCGCAATCAGCCCCAGCATTTT.

This clonotype occurred a few times. The chain's CDR3 is CASSFRAGSEKLFF. CDR3 bases: TGTGCCAGCAGTTTTAGGGCAGGTAGCGAAAAACTGTTTTTT. The V call is TRBV12-3 or TRBV12-4, the J call TRBJ1-4; no clear D. V shed 3 bases and J shed 8 bases, with 13 bases lying between them. The CDR3 totals 14 residues.